The clone carrying this T cell receptor beta chain came up many times. Its target is not known. Hyperthyroidism qualified as stable when ophthalmopathy did not develop within 18 months of follow-up. Patients were excluded if they had other autoimmune diseases or uncontrolled infections, and likewise if pregnancy or lactation applied. Clinical symptoms, serum thyroxine, TRAb, thyroid ultrasound and orbital computed tomography determined diagnosis. Amplified material comprised TCR beta CDR3 regions derived from RNA transcripts. A first-round RT-PCR used HTBI primers, followed by a second-round multiplex PCR. Using its own MiXCR run on the multiplex PCR reads, TCRdb lists one record per CDR3 protein. The table includes a few hundred thousand distinct CDR3 sequences, approximately 15% detected once. The data were taken from a study of Graves' ophthalmopathy and Graves' hyperthyroidism. Whole-study findings and limits: The authors also found most expanded thyroid clonotypes above 0.001 frequency in blood.

The TCR was taken from a woman aged 18 to 35 with stable Graves' hyperthyroidism. The sample was peripheral blood.

CDR3 bases: TGCAGTGCTAGAGGGGGCAGCATGAACACTGAAGCTTTCTTT. As protein: CSARGGSMNTEAFF. The V gene is TRBV20-1, the J gene TRBJ1-1; the D gene is possibly TRBD1 (5 bases). Between the trimmed V and J ends, which lost 1 base and 0 bases, there was a span of 9 bases. The germline gives CDR1 DFQATT, CDR2 SNEGSKA (reference sequence). This CDR3 has 14 amino acids.